The 17 T cell receptor beta chains below were found in one sample sequenced in a study of shared clonotypes between healthy human individuals. Data came from immunoSEQ multiplex PCR; TCRdb stores just in-frame clones and leaves some out. This table holds a few million clones, 93% found once. Sequenced: naive CD4+ T cells from PBMCs. As to subset: CD45RA+ positively selected. These receptors all come from a man in his late teens or twenties in good health. Some clones in this sample may be carry-over from other donors' samples.

The V and J genes are TRBV7-2 and TRBJ2-7; D gene ambiguous. The CDR3 is made up of 15 amino acids. CDR1 and CDR2 (germline): SGHTA, FQGNSA. V lost 6 bases, J lost 2 bases, and 17 bases lay in between. CDR3 protein: CASRGPGRNPYEQYF. CDR3 sequence (DNA): TGTGCCAGCAGGGGCCCTGGTAGAAACCCCTACGAGCAGTACTTC.

V is TRBV5-4 and J is TRBJ2-5; D is tentatively TRBD1 or TRBD2 (5 bases each). Trimming removed 4 bases from V and 5 bases from J, with 15 bases in between. From germline, CDR1 is SGHNT and CDR2 YYREEE (reference sequence). This CDR3 spans 14 amino acids. Here the CDR3 DNA reads TGTGCCAGCAGCCAACCGGGGCGCGGGGAGACCCAGTACTTC. Translated: CASSQPGRGETQYF.

The CDR3 loop is CASSLVPRNNEQFF. Written as DNA, the CDR3 is TGTGCCAGCAGCTTAGTTCCCCGGAACAATGAGCAGTTCTTC. The chain is built from TRBV7-9 and TRBJ2-1; the D is unclear. This CDR3 spans 14 amino acids. V gave up 1 base and J gave up 5 bases, with 9 bases separating them. Looked up from germline, CDR1 is SEHNR and CDR2 is FQNEAQ (reference sequence).

The chain is built from TRBV6-5 and TRBJ2-7; 8 positions agree with TRBD1. V shed 2 bases, J shed 6 bases, and the junction held 3 bases outside the gene matches. This CDR3 spans 13 amino acids. In germline, CDR1 is MNHEY, CDR2 SVGAGI. The CDR3 protein is CASSYDGQGEQYF. The CDR3 DNA sequence: TGTGCCAGCAGTTACGATGGACAGGGCGAGCAGTACTTC.

V is TRBV30 and J is TRBJ1-5; TRBD1 is a possible D gene (6 bases). Between the trimmed V and J ends, which lost 2 bases and 2 bases, there was a span of 16 bases. Looked up from germline, CDR1 is GTSNPN and CDR2 is SVGIG (reference sequence). This CDR3 has 16 amino acids. The CDR3 protein is CAWSLGGASGNQPQHF. In nucleotides, the CDR3 is TGTGCCTGGAGTCTAGGGGGGGCCAGTGGCAATCAGCCCCAGCATTTT.

The rearrangement links TRBV14 to TRBJ2-1; 13 bases fit TRBD2. The V gene's germline CDR1 is SGHDN and CDR2 FVKESK. The CDR3 is 18 residues long. V gave up 4 bases and J gave up 4 bases; unmatched junction bases: 10. The CDR3 loop is CASSPTSGRASYYNEQFF. In nucleotides, the CDR3 is TGTGCCAGCAGCCCCACTAGCGGGAGGGCCTCTTATTACAATGAGCAGTTCTTC.

The gene calls are TRBV6-6 and TRBJ1-1; tentatively, D is TRBD1 (5 bases). The germline V and J ends were trimmed by 7 bases and 5 bases, with 23 bases remaining between them. This CDR3 comprises 16 residues. Germline-derived CDR1 and CDR2 are MNHNY and SVGAGI (reference sequence). CDR3 in DNA: TGTGCCAGCATCTCCCATCAAAGAGGGGTAAGAACTGAAGCTTTCTTT. It translates to CASISHQRGVRTEAFF.

The CDR3 here is CASSSKWRGLSLGELFF. The CDR3 nucleotides are TGTGCCAGCAGCTCCAAGTGGCGAGGTTTGTCTCTCGGGGAGCTGTTTTTT. The chain links TRBV28 to TRBJ2-2; D is unclear. From germline, CDR1 is MDHEN and CDR2 SYDVKM. V gave up 6 bases and J gave up 7 bases, with 24 bases separating them. The CDR3 is 17 residues long. The full variable domain, its missing parts supplied by reference TRBV28 and TRBJ2-2, is DVKVTQSSRYLVKRTGEKVFLECVQDMDHENMFWYRQDPGLGLRLIYFSYDVKMKEKGDIPEGYSVSREKKERFSLILESASTNQTSMYLCASSSKWRGLSLGELFFGEGSRLTVL.

The chain links TRBV9 to TRBJ2-7; no clear D. V gave up 0 bases and J gave up 6 bases, with 19 bases separating them. The CDR3 is made up of 16 amino acids. Germline values: CDR1 SGDLS, CDR2 YYNGEE. The CDR3: CASSVDGGLAGSEQYF. CDR3 DNA: TGTGCCAGCAGCGTAGATGGTGGCCTCGCTGGGTCCGAGCAGTACTTC. The entire variable domain, with the rest obtained from reference TRBV9 and TRBJ2-7, is as follows: DSGVTQTPKHLITATGQRVTLRCSPRSGDLSVYWYQQSLDQGLQFLIQYYNGEERAKGNILERFSAQQFPDLHSELNLSSLELGDSALYFCASSVDGGLAGSEQYFGPGTRLTVT.

V is TRBV21-1 and J is TRBJ1-1; no check of the table's D call, TRBD1, against the DNA was made. TRBV21-1 is listed as a pseudogene. This CDR3 region has 17 residues. In nucleotides, the CDR3 is TGTGCCAGCAGCAGATCTCTCCGGGACAGGAAAGATTGGGAAGCTTTCTTT. This codes for CASSRSLRDRKDWEAFF.

Remarks on this clone: This sample includes further DNA sequences coding for the same CDR3. The chain carries TRBV19 and TRBJ2-7; either TRBD1 or TRBD2 may fit D (5 bases each). With 3 bases removed from V and 2 bases from J, the gap between germline ends came to 11 bases. Per the germline V gene, CDR1 is LNHDA and CDR2 is SQIVND (reference sequence). The CDR3 loop spans 14 amino acids. This CDR3 is CASSMRGATYEQYF. The CDR3 region has the DNA TGTGCCAGTAGTATGAGGGGCGCCACCTACGAGCAGTACTTC.

The V and J genes are TRBV10-3 and TRBJ1-1, with D hard to call. CDR3 length: 13 residues. Germline V gene sequence: CDR1 ENHRY, CDR2 SYGVKD. The ends were cut back, 3 bases at V and 9 bases at J, with 14 bases in the middle. CDR3: CAISEVGGTQAFF. CDR3 sequence (DNA): TGTGCCATCAGTGAAGTTGGCGGAACCCAAGCTTTCTTT.

About this clone itself: This CDR3 is also generated by other DNA sequences in the sample. The rearrangement uses TRBV28 and TRBJ2-3; D uncertain. Trimming shortened V by 3 bases and J by 3 bases, and 1 base separated the two germline ends. The length of the CDR3 is 11 residues. CDR1 is MDHEN, CDR2 SYDVKM, per germline. CDR3 bases: TGTGCCAGCAGTTTTACAGATACGCAGTATTTT. Translation gives CASSFTDTQYF. The full variable domain, completed using reference TRBV28 and TRBJ2-3, is DVKVTQSSRYLVKRTGEKVFLECVQDMDHENMFWYRQDPGLGLRLIYFSYDVKMKEKGDIPEGYSVSREKKERFSLILESASTNQTSMYLCASSFTDTQYFGPGTRLTVL.

Only one count was recorded for this clone. The genes are TRBV27 and TRBJ1-5, with TRBD1 identical over 8 bases. Germline CDR1 and CDR2: MNHEY and SMNVEV (reference sequence). V was clipped by 5 bases and J by 11 bases; unmatched bases: 11. CDR3 size: 14 residues. The CDR3 bases are TGTGCCAGCAGTGGTAGTACAGGGGGTGTGGCCCAGCATTTT. This gives the protein CASSGSTGGVAQHF.

V is TRBV2 and J is TRBJ1-6; D might be TRBD1 (6 bases). Germline CDR1 and CDR2: SNHLY and FYNNEI. V gave up 8 bases and J gave up 10 bases, with 21 bases separating them. The length of the CDR3 is 15 residues. CDR3 nucleotide sequence: TGTGCCAGCGTAATCGGGACAATCGATCGGTCACCCCTCCACTTT. This sequence encodes CASVIGTIDRSPLHF.

The chain employs TRBV6-5 and TRBJ1-1; D remains ambiguous. This CDR3 spans 15 amino acids. CDR1 and CDR2 (germline): MNHEY, SVGAGI. Trimming cost V 2 bases and J 7 bases, with 17 bases left between them. This CDR3 reads CASSYTPAGPGEAFF. For the CDR3, the DNA is TGTGCCAGCAGTTACACCCCCGCCGGGCCTGGTGAAGCTTTCTTT.

CDR3 region: CASSSTPGPTPETQYF. The CDR3 DNA follows: TGTGCCAGCAGCTCGACTCCGGGGCCGACCCCAGAGACCCAGTACTTC. V gene TRBV7-9 combines with J gene TRBJ2-5; D is perhaps TRBD1 or TRBD2 (5 bases each). Germline V CDR1 and CDR2: SEHNR, FQNEAQ (reference sequence). CDR3 length: 16 residues. Trimming removed 4 bases at V and 4 bases at J, with 19 bases between.